The sample holds a few counts of the clone carrying this T cell receptor beta chain. The data were obtained in a study of metastatic and nonmetastatic thyroid tumors. The V end lost 6 bases, the J end lost 5 bases, and 14 bases lay between the germline ends. The CDR3 length is 13 residues. TCRdb reprocessed the PCR reads using MiXCR. Of 35,000 to 50,000 clones listed, 3% to 3.5% are singletons. Every patient was untreated before thyroid surgery. The receptor comes from a female donor with papillary thyroid cancer or a benign thyroid nodule (not recorded which). Some clones in this sample may be carry-over from other donors' samples. This sequence joins TRBV6-7 and TRBJ2-7, with no clear D. TRBV6-7 is an open reading frame, and its role is uncertain. Sequenced input: blood. The CDR3 spells CASSSPRVDEQYF. The CDR3 nucleotides are TGTGCCAGCAGCTCGCCCAGAGTCGACGAGCAGTACTTC.